Shown below are 24 T cell receptor beta chains from a single sample sequenced in a study of blood T cell repertoires in COVID-19. TCRdb's table, derived via immunoSEQ multiplex PCR, lists solely in-frame clones and lacks some. This sample has fewer than 300,000 clones, with approximately 87% found just once. The sequenced sample consisted of peripheral blood. These receptors came from a human donor in a cohort sampled during active COVID-19.

This chain links TRBV6-4 with TRBJ1-1; D perhaps matches TRBD1 (6 bases). The CDR3 has 15 residues. Per the germline V gene, CDR1 is MRHNA and CDR2 is SNTAGT. With 8 bases removed from V and 0 bases from J, the gap between germline ends came to 16 bases. Here the CDR3 DNA reads TGTGCCAGCGTTGGCCCCCGGACAGTGAACACTGAAGCTTTCTTT. Encoded protein: CASVGPRTVNTEAFF.

The chain combines TRBV29-1 with TRBJ2-1; 7 bases line up with TRBD2. V was clipped by 3 bases and J by 15 bases; unmatched bases: 8. This CDR3 is built from 11 residues. Germline V gene data show CDR1 as SQVTM and CDR2 as ANQGSEA. This CDR3 reads CSVDGAGLLFF. The CDR3 region has the DNA TGCAGCGTTGACGGAGCGGGACTCCTGTTCTTC.

CDR3 nucleotide sequence: TGTGCCAGCAGGTCGCTAGCGGGAGGTATCAATGAGCAGTTCTTC. Protein product: CASRSLAGGINEQFF. The chain recombines TRBV2 with TRBJ2-1, with TRBD2 identical over 11 bases. V gave up 6 bases and J gave up 6 bases; unmatched junction bases: 7. The CDR3 contains 15 residues. The germline CDR1 and CDR2 sequences are SNHLY and FYNNEI.

The CDR3 region has the DNA TGTGCCAGCAGCCACTTCAGGGGACAGGGGCCCTACGAGCAGTACTTC. It codes for CASSHFRGQGPYEQYF. The rearrangement links TRBV27 to TRBJ2-7, with 10 nucleotides matching TRBD1. The CDR3 is made up of 16 amino acids. The J segment lost 2 bases and the V segment lost 6 bases, leaving 10 bases of the junction unmatched. Germline CDR1 is MNHEY and CDR2 is SMNVEV (reference sequence).

This clone was seen a single time. V usage is TRBV11-3 and J usage is TRBJ2-1; 10 nucleotides align to TRBD1. CDR1 SGHNT and CDR2 YENEEA come from the germline V gene. The CDR3 has 16 amino acids. J gave up 4 bases and V 3 bases, and 6 bases lay outside the gene matches. CDR3 loop: CASSLVGTGAYNEQFF. The CDR3 DNA sequence: TGTGCCAGCAGCTTGGTCGGGACAGGGGCTTACAATGAGCAGTTCTTC.

The CDR3 DNA is TGTGCCAGCAGTCTCGGGGGGACCCAGTACTTC. As protein: CASSLGGTQYF. The rearrangement joins TRBV12-3 or TRBV12-4 to TRBJ2-5; D might be TRBD2 (6 bases). V dropped 5 bases and J dropped 7 bases, with 8 bases sitting between them. CDR3 length equals 11 residues.

V usage is TRBV28 and J usage is TRBJ1-3; D is uncertain. Trimming stripped 5 bases from V and 7 bases from J, with 12 bases between. The CDR3 covers 13 residues. Germline V gene sequence: CDR1 MDHEN, CDR2 SYDVKM. The CDR3 DNA reads TGTGCCAGCAGTCGCGAGAGTCGGAACACCATATATTTT. Translation: CASSRESRNTIYF. The full variable domain, with the rest looked up from reference TRBV28 and TRBJ1-3, is DVKVTQSSRYLVKRTGEKVFLECVQDMDHENMFWYRQDPGLGLRLIYFSYDVKMKEKGDIPEGYSVSREKKERFSLILESASTNQTSMYLCASSRESRNTIYFGEGSWLTVV.

J is TRBJ1-1 and V is TRBV29-1; 9 nucleotides match TRBD1. This CDR3 is built from 12 residues. Germline V gene sequence: CDR1 SQVTM, CDR2 ANQGSEA. V dropped 6 bases and J dropped 5; count of bases not matched to a gene: 4. The DNA for the CDR3 is TGCAGCGTGGGACAGGGAGCGACTGAAGCTTTCTTT. As protein: CSVGQGATEAFF.

This chain connects TRBV18 to TRBJ2-7; D unresolved. The CDR3 spans 11 residues. Trimming removed 5 bases from V and 11 bases from J, with 13 bases in between. The V gene's germline CDR1 is KGHSH and CDR2 LQKENI. CDR3 DNA: TGTGCCAGCTCAAAAAATGTGGCCAAGTACTTC. As protein: CASSKNVAKYF.

This chain links TRBV19 with TRBJ1-2; possible D gene TRBD1, 5 bases. Per germline, CDR1 LNHDA and CDR2 SQIVND (reference sequence). The CDR3 contains 15 residues. Trimming removed 2 bases at V and 1 base at J, with 11 bases between. CDR3 residues: CASSIPQGLNYGYTF. The CDR3 bases are TGTGCCAGTAGTATACCCCAGGGACTTAACTATGGCTACACCTTC.

The table lists this clone with a count of one. The V gene is TRBV19, the J gene TRBJ2-7; tentative D call: TRBD1 (5 bases). The CDR3 has 15 amino acids. The ends were cut back, 2 bases at V and 3 bases at J, with 14 bases in the middle. The germline V gene encodes CDR1 LNHDA and CDR2 SQIVND (reference sequence). The CDR3 DNA follows: TGTGCCAGTAGTATATACCCAGGGCTCAGCTACGAGCAGTACTTC. As protein: CASSIYPGLSYEQYF.

The rearrangement uses TRBV19 and TRBJ1-4; D call uncertain. Germline V gene lookup returns CDR1 LNHDA and CDR2 SQIVND (reference sequence). This CDR3 has 14 residues. V dropped 7 bases and J dropped 1 base, with 10 bases sitting between them. This CDR3 reads CASTIPGTNEKLFF. CDR3 sequence (DNA): TGTGCCAGTACCATACCAGGAACTAATGAAAAACTGTTTTTT. The full variable domain, rest sourced from reference TRBV19 and TRBJ1-4, is DGGITQSPKYLFRKEGQNVTLSCEQNLNHDAMYWYRQDPGQGLRLIYYSQIVNDFQKGDIAEGYSVSREKKESFPLTVTSAQKNPTAFYLCASTIPGTNEKLFFGSGTQLSVL.

CDR3: CASSLVGRETQYF. The CDR3 nucleotides read TGTGCCAGCAGTTTAGTGGGCCGAGAGACCCAGTACTTC. This rearrangement joins TRBV28 to TRBJ2-5; D is undetermined. CDR3 size: 13 residues. Germline lookup yields CDR1 MDHEN and CDR2 SYDVKM. V gave up 2 bases and J gave up 4 bases, with 8 bases separating them. Full variable domain (remainder filled in from reference TRBV28 and TRBJ2-5): DVKVTQSSRYLVKRTGEKVFLECVQDMDHENMFWYRQDPGLGLRLIYFSYDVKMKEKGDIPEGYSVSREKKERFSLILESASTNQTSMYLCASSLVGRETQYFGPGTRLLVL.

On this clone: The same CDR3 also results from other DNA sequences found in this sample. The V and J genes are TRBV6-5 and TRBJ2-5, with D maybe TRBD1 (5 bases). The CDR3 is 13 residues long. V lost 6 bases to trimming and J lost 1 base, with 9 bases between them. Germline V gene data show CDR1 as MNHEY and CDR2 as SVGAGI. The CDR3 sequence: CASSRDSQETQYF. CDR3 nucleotide sequence: TGTGCCAGCAGCCGAGACAGCCAAGAGACCCAGTACTTC.

Here the CDR3 DNA reads TGCGCCAGCAAGTCAGAGACTGCAAATTCACCCCTCCACTTT. The encoded protein is CASKSETANSPLHF. The genes are TRBV10-2 and TRBJ1-6; D call uncertain. The CDR3 length is 14 residues. Germline loops: CDR1 WSHSY, CDR2 SAAADI. Trimming left V 7 bases short and J 7 bases short, with 14 bases between.

This clone has just a few counts. This CDR3 reads CASRARDSSGNTIYF. The CDR3 DNA sequence: TGTGCCAGCAGGGCTCGGGACAGCTCTGGAAACACCATATATTTT. The chain recombines TRBV5-8 with TRBJ1-3; 7 nucleotides line up with TRBD1. Trimming took 5 bases from V and 0 from J; bases not matched to a gene: 5. This CDR3 has 15 amino acids. Germline CDR1 reads SGHTS; CDR2 reads YDEGEE.

The V gene is TRBV4-1, the J gene TRBJ2-3, with D tentatively TRBD2 (6 bases). Germline values: CDR1 MGHRA, CDR2 YSYEKL. The CDR3 is made up of 15 amino acids. The V end was cut by 0 bases, the J end by 0 bases, with 7 bases between. The CDR3 sequence is CASSQEGTSTDTQYF. The CDR3 DNA follows: TGCGCCAGCAGCCAAGAGGGGACTAGCACAGATACGCAGTATTTT.

The chain couples TRBV11-2 to TRBJ2-1, with 7 bases lining up with TRBD1. The CDR3 length is 16 residues. Trimming removed 2 bases from V and 9 bases from J; junction bases left unmatched: 13. In germline, CDR1 is SGHAT, CDR2 FQNNGV. The DNA for the CDR3 is TGTGCCAGCAGCTTACGTTTAAGTGGACAGGTAATTGAGCAGTTCTTC. As protein: CASSLRLSGQVIEQFF.

V gene TRBV3-1 (or the pseudogene TRBV3-2) combines with J gene TRBJ1-1; D ambiguous. From germline, CDR1 is LGHDT and CDR2 YNNKEL (reference sequence). The CDR3 runs 11 residues. The germline V and J ends were trimmed by 2 bases and 8 bases, with 6 bases remaining between them. DNA of the CDR3: TGTGCCAGCAGCCAATCTAAAGAAGCTTTCTTT. Amino acid sequence: CASSQSKEAFF.

V usage is TRBV28 and J usage is TRBJ1-1; 7 nucleotides agree with TRBD1. The CDR3 length is 14 residues. Germline-derived CDR1 and CDR2 are MDHEN and SYDVKM. Trimming cost V 3 bases and J 4 bases; bases outside gene matches: 5. The CDR3: CASSLRGPFTEAFF. CDR3 nucleotide sequence: TGTGCCAGCAGTTTGAGGGGGCCTTTCACTGAAGCTTTCTTT.

The genes are TRBV27 and TRBJ2-5, with a possible D match to TRBD1 (5 bases). The CDR3 loop spans 13 amino acids. Germline-derived CDR1 and CDR2 are MNHEY and SMNVEV (reference sequence). Trimming removed 5 bases at V and 6 bases at J, with 13 bases between. The CDR3 nucleotides read TGTGCCAGCAGTGCCCCAGGGTTTAAGACCCAGTACTTC. Its translation is CASSAPGFKTQYF.

In DNA, the CDR3 is TGTGCCAGCAGCCCGGGACAGCAATATGGCTACACCTTC. Encoded protein: CASSPGQQYGYTF. This chain joins TRBV5-4 and TRBJ1-2, with TRBD1 matching over 7 bases. Per germline, CDR1 SGHNT and CDR2 YYREEE (reference sequence). The CDR3 runs 13 residues. V was clipped by 4 bases and J by 5 bases; unmatched bases: 5. Combining the CDR3 with reference TRBV5-4 and TRBJ1-2 gives the whole variable domain ETGVTQSPTHLIKTRGQQVTLRCSSQSGHNTVSWYQQALGQGPQFIFQYYREEENGRGNFPPRFSGLQFPNYSSELNVNALELDDSALYLCASSPGQQYGYTFGSGTRLTVV.

The chain joins TRBV3-1 (or the pseudogene TRBV3-2) to TRBJ2-1; 8 nucleotides align to TRBD2. V dropped 0 bases and J dropped 8; count of bases not matched to a gene: 9. CDR3 size: 16 residues. The germline CDR1 and CDR2 sequences are LGHDT and YNNKEL (reference sequence). CDR3 residues: CASSQENSGRLYEQFF. CDR3 DNA: TGTGCCAGCAGCCAAGAAAACAGCGGGAGACTTTATGAGCAGTTCTTC.

J is TRBJ1-1 and V is TRBV5-1; 7 bases match TRBD1. CDR3 size: 14 residues. Per germline, CDR1 SGHRS and CDR2 YFSETQ. Losses at the gene ends were 2 bases for V and 1 base for J; bases not matched to a gene: 2. The CDR3 loop is CASSLGGTNTEAFF. CDR3 nucleotides: TGCGCCAGCAGCTTAGGGGGCACGAACACTGAAGCTTTCTTT.